This TCR beta chain was observed in a study of T cells after yellow fever vaccination. Study findings and constraints: Booster sampling recovered most clones from primary vaccination (approximately 97% CD4, approximately 88% CD8). Researchers report a weaker secondary response that nonetheless peaked faster, day 5 versus 15.

They built TCR cDNA with 5'RACE template switching, a step that put in a universal primer site and UMIs. TCRdb recomputed calls from the 5' RACE reads with MiXCR, one row per CDR3 protein. This sample has more than 300,000 distinct CDR3 sequences, with about 10% found just once. A note on this clonotype: Its cognate antigen is unknown.

This clonotype was obtained from a young man who received the YFV17D yellow fever vaccine. Sequenced here: CD4+ T cells sorted from PBMCs, sampled 45 days after the yellow fever booster vaccination.

Written as DNA, the CDR3 is TGCGCCAGCAGTGAGACAGAGATGAACACTGAAGCTTTCTTT. This translates into CASSETEMNTEAFF. The chain has TRBV10-2 and TRBJ1-1; no firm D call. The CDR3 extends over 14 amino acids. Germline V lookup: CDR1 WSHSY, CDR2 SAAADI. Between the trimmed V and J ends, which lost 2 bases and 0 bases, there was a span of 7 bases.